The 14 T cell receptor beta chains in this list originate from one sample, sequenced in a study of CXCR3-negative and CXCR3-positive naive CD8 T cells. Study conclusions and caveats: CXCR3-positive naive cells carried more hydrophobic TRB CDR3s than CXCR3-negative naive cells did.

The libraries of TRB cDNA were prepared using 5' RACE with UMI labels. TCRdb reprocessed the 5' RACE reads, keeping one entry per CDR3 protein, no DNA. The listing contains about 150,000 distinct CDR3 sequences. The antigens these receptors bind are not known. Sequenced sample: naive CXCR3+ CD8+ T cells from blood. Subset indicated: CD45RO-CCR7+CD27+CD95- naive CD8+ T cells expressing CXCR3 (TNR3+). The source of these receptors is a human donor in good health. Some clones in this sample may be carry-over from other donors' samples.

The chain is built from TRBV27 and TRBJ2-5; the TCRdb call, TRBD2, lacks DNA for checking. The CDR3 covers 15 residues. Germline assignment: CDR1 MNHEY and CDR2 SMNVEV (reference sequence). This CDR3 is CASSLWGSGTETQYF.

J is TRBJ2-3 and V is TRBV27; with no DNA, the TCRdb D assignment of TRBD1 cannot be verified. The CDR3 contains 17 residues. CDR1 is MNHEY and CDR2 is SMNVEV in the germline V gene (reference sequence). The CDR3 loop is CASSLSGAFSSTDTQYF.

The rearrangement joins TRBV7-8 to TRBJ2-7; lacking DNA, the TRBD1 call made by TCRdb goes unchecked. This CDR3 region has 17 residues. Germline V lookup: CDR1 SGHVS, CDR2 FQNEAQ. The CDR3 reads CASSPPPRTDFAYEQYF. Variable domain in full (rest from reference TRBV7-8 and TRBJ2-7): GAGVSQSPRYKVAKRGQDVALRCDPISGHVSLFWYQQALGQGPEFLTYFQNEAQLDKSGLPSDRFFAERPEGSVSTLKIQRTQQEDSAVYLCASSPPPRTDFAYEQYFGPGTRLTVT.

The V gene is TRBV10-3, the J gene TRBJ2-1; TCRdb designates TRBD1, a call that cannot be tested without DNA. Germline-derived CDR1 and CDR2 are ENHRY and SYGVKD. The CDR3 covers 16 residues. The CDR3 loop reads CAISEVGRGPYNEQFF.

The CDR3 is CASRMGRSWNQPQHF. The chain links TRBV28 to TRBJ1-5; the D call from TCRdb, TRBD1, cannot be confirmed without DNA. Germline CDR1 reads MDHEN; CDR2 reads SYDVKM. This CDR3 is 15 amino acids long.

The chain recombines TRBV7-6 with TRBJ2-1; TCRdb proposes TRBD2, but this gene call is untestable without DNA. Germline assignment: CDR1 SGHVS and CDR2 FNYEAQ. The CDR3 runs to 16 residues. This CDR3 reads CASSLVASGGANEQFF.

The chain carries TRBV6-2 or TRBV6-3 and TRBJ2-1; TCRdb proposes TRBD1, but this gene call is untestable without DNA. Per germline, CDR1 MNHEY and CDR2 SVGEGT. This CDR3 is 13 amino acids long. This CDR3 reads CASSPQGNNEQFF.

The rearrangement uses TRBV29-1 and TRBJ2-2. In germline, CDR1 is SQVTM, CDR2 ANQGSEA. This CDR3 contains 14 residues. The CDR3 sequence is CSVEFGVNTGELFF.

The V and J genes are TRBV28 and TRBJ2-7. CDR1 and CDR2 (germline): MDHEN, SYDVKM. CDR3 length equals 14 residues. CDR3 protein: CASSLWDSSYGQYF.

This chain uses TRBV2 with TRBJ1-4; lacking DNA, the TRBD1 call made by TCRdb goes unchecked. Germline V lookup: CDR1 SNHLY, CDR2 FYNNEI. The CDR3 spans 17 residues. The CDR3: CASSETKHEGARVKLFF.

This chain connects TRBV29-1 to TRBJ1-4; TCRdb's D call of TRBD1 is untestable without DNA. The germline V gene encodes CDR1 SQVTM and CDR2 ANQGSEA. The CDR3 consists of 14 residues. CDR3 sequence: CSALQGTTNEKLFF.

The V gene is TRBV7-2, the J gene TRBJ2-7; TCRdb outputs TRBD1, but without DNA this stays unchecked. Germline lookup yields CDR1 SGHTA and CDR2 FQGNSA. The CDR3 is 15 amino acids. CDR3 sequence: CASSLGGTGVHEQYF.

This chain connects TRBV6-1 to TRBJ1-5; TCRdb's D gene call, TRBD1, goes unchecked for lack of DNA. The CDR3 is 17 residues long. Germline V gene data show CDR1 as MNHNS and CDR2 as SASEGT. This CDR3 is CASSEAPPGAGNQPQHF.

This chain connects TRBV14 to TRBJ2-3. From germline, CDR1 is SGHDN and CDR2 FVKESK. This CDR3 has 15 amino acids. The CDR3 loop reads CASSHGRRSTDTQYF.